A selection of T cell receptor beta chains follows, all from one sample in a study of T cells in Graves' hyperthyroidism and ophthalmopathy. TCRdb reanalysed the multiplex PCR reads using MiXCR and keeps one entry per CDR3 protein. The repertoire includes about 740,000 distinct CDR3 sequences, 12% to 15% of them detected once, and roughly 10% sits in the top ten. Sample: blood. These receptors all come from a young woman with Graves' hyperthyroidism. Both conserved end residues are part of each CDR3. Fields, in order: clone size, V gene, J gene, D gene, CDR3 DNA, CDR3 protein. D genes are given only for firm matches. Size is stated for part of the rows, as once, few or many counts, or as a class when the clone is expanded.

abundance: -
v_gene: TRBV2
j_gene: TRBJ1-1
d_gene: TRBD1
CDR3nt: TGTGCCAGCGGGTATCCGGGACAGGACGCCAACACTGAAGCTTTCTTT
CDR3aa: CASGYPGQDANTEAFF

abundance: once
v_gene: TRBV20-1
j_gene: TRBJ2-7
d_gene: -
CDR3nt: TGCGGTGCTAGACCCCCCCAGGGATCTTCCTTTGAGCAGTACTTC
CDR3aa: CGARPPQGSSFEQYF

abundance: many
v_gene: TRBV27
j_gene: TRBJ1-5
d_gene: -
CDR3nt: TGTGCCAGCAGAGACAGCTTATGGCAGCCCCAGCATTTT
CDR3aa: CASRDSLWQPQHF

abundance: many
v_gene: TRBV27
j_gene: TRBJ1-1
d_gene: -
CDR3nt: TGTGCCAGCAGTTTTTGGGGCTCCCATGAAGCTTTCTTT
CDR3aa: CASSFWGSHEAFF

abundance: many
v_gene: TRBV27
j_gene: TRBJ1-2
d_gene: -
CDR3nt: TGTGCCAGCAGTTTAAGCAGGAGCCAACTTAACTATGGCTACACCTTC
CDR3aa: CASSLSRSQLNYGYTF

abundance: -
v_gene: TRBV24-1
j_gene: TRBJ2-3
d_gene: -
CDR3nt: TGTGCCACCAGTGATTTGCCGGACGGGGCCACAGATACGCAGTATTTT
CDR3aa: CATSDLPDGATDTQYF

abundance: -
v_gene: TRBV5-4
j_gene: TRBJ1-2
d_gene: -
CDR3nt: TGTGCCAGCAGCCAGGGTAGGGAGGGGCAATACAGCTACACCTTC
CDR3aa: CASSQGREGQYSYTF

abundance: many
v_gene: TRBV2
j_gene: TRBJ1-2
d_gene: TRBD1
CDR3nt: TGTGCCAGCAGGGATTACAGGGGGGCTAACTATGGCTACACCTTC
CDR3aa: CASRDYRGANYGYTF

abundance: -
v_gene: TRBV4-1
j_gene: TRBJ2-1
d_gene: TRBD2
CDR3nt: TGCGCCAGCAGCCAATTCCTAGCGGGAGTTTCCTACAATGAGCAGTTCTTC
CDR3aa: CASSQFLAGVSYNEQFF

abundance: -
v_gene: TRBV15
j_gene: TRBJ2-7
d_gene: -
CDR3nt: TGTGCCACCAGCAGAGCGGGGCAGGGTCCCTACGAGCAGTACTTC
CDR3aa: CATSRAGQGPYEQYF

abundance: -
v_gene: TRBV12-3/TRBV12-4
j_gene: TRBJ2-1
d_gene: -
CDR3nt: TGTGCCAGCAGTTTGGGGGGTTACCCCTCCAATGAGCAGTTCTTC
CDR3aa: CASSLGGYPSNEQFF

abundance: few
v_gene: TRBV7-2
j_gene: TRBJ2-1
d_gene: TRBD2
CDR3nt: TGTGCCAGCAGCGTCAACCCGGGACTAGCGGGAGGGCATATGCAGTTCTTC
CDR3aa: CASSVNPGLAGGHMQFF

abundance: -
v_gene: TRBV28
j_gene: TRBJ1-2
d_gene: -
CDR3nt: TGTGCCAGCCGGGACCGCATCGGGTATGGCTACACCTTC
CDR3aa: CASRDRIGYGYTF

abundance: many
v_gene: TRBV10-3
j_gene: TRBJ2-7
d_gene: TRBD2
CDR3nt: TGTGCCATCAGTGAGTCCGGGCTAGCGGTTAAAAGCTCCTACGAGCAGTACTTC
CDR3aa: CAISESGLAVKSSYEQYF

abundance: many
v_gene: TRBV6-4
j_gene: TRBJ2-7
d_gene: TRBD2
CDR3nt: TGTGCCAGCAGTGTACTAGCGGGAGCCTACGAGCAGTACTTC
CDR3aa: CASSVLAGAYEQYF

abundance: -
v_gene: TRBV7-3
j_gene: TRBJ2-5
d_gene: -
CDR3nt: TGTGCCAGCAACTCCCACAGACAAGAGACCCAGTACTTC
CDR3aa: CASNSHRQETQYF

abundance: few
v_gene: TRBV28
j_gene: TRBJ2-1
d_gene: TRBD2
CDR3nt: TGTGCCAGCAGTTCCAAGCGGGGGGTCTACAATGAGCAGTTCTTC
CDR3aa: CASSSKRGVYNEQFF

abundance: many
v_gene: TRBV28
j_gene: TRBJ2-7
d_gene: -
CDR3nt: TGTGCCAGCAGTCTGCGGTTGGGCACTTACTACGAGCAGTACTTC
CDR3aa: CASSLRLGTYYEQYF

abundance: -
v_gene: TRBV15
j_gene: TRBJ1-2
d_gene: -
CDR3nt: TGTGCCACCAGCAGAGATCGGGACGCGCGCGAGAAGGGCTACACCTTC
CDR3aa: CATSRDRDAREKGYTF

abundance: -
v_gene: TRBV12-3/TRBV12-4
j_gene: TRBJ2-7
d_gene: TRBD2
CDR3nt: TGTGCCAGCAGTTTCAATGCGGGACTAGCTGGCTACGAGCAGTACTTC
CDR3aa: CASSFNAGLAGYEQYF

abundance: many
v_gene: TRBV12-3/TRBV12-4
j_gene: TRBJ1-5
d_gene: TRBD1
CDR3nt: TGTGCCAGCAGTTCTGGACAGGGGGCATCTCATAGCAATCAGCCCCAGCATTTT
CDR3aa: CASSSGQGASHSNQPQHF

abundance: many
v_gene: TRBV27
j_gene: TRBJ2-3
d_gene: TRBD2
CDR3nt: TGTGCCAGCAGTCCAGCCCGCCGAGGACTAGCGGGAGTAGGGGGTACAGATACGCAGTATTTT
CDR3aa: CASSPARRGLAGVGGTDTQYF

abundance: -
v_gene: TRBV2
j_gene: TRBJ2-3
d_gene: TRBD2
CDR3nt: TGTGCCAGCAGTGAAGGGCGGGAGGGCTGGTCTACGCAGTATTTT
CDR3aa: CASSEGREGWSTQYF

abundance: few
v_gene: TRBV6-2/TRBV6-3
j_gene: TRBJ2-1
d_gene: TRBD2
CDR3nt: TGTGCCAGCAGGGGACTAGCTCGGGATGAGCAGTTCTTC
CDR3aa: CASRGLARDEQFF

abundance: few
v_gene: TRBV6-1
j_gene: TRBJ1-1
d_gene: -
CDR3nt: TGTGCCAGCAGTGGTGGGGGAACAGGGAAGGGCACTGAAGCTTTCTTT
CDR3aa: CASSGGGTGKGTEAFF

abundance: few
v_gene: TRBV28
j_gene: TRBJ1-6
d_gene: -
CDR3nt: TGTGCCAGCAGAGGATCCAATTCACCCCTCCACTTT
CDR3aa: CASRGSNSPLHF

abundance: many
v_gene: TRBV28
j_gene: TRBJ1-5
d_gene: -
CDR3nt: TGTGCCACCCTTTCGTTTGGCAGTGCCCGTTACGAGCCCCAGCATTTT
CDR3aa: CATLSFGSARYEPQHF

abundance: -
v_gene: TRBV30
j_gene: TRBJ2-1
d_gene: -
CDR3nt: TGTGCCTGGAATCCCCTAGTTCAGTCCTACAATGAGCAGTTCTTC
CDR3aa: CAWNPLVQSYNEQFF

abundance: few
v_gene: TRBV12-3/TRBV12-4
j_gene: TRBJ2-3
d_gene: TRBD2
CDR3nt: TGTGCCAGCAGTTTAGCGGGAGGGCCGATTGATACGCAGTATTTT
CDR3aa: CASSLAGGPIDTQYF

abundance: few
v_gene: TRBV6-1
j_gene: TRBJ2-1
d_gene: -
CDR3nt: TGTGCCAGCAACGCAGGGCCTAGCTCCTACAATGAGCAGTTCTTC
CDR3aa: CASNAGPSSYNEQFF

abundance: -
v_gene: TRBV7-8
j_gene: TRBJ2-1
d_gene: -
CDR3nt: TGTGCCTCAAGGGCGGGTGTCTCCTACAATGAGCAGTTCTTC
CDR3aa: CASRAGVSYNEQFF

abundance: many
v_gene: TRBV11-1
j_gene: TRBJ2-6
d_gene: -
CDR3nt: TGTGCCAGCAGCTTCCAGGGGACCAACGTCCTGACTTTC
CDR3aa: CASSFQGTNVLTF

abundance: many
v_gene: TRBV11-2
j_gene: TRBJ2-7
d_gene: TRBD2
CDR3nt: TGTGCCAGCAGCTTAGATATTAGCGGGAGCTCCTACGAGCAGTACTTC
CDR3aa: CASSLDISGSSYEQYF

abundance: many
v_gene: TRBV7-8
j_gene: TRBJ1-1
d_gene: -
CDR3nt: TGTGCCAGCAGCTTACAGGGATGGGGGGACACTGAAGCTTTCTTT
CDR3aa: CASSLQGWGDTEAFF

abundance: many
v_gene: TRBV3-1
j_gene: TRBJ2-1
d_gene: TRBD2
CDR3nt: TGTGCCAGCAGCTCTAGGACTAGCGGGAGCCCCTACAATGAGCAGTTCTTC
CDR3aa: CASSSRTSGSPYNEQFF

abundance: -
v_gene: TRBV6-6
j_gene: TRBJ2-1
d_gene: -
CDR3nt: TGTGCCAGCAGTTACAACACTCTGAATGAGCAGTTCTTC
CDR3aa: CASSYNTLNEQFF

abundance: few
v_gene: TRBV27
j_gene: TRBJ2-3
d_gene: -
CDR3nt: TGTGCCAGCAGTTTCAAGGCTCTTAGCACAGATACGCAGTATTTT
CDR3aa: CASSFKALSTDTQYF

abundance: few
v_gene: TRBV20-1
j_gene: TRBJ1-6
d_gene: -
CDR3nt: TGCAGTGGTTGGAGCTCCTATAATTCACCCCTCCACTTT
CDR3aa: CSGWSSYNSPLHF

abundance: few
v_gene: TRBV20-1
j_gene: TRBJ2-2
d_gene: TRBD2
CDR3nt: TGCAGTGCTAGAGATCGAATAGCGGGAGCCGGGGAGCTGTTTTTT
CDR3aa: CSARDRIAGAGELFF

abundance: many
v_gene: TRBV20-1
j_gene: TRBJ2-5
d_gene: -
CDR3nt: TGCAGTGCTAGATTGGGGCAGGGGAGGACCCAGTACTTC
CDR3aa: CSARLGQGRTQYF

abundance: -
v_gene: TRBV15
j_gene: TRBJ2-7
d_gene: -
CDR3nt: TGTGCCACCAGCAGAGGACGAACAAGGGGGGCCTGGGAGCAGTACTTC
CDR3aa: CATSRGRTRGAWEQYF

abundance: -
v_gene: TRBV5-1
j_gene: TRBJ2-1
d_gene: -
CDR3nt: TGCGCCAGCAACAAGGACAGTTTGGATGGCAATGAGCAGTTCTTC
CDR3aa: CASNKDSLDGNEQFF

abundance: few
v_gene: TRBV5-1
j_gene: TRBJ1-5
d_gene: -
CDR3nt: TGCGCCAGCAGCATCGACGGTCAGCCCCAGCATTTT
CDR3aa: CASSIDGQPQHF

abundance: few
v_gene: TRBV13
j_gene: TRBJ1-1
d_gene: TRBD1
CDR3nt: TGTGCCAGCAGCTTAGTACAGGAGGGGGCCACTGAAGCTTTCTTT
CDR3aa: CASSLVQEGATEAFF

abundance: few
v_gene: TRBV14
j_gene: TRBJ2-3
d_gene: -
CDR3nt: TGTGCCAGCAGCCCGTTTCGCCGCACAGATACGCAGTATTTT
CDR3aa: CASSPFRRTDTQYF

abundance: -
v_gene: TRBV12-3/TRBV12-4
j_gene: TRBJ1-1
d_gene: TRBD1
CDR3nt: TGTGCCAGCGAGACAGGGGGCCGTCTCATGAACACTGAAGCTTTCTTT
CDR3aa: CASETGGRLMNTEAFF

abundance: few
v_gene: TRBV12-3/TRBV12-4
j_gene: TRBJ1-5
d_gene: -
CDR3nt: TGTGCCAGCAGTTTAACGGGTAATCCCCAGCATTTT
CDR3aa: CASSLTGNPQHF

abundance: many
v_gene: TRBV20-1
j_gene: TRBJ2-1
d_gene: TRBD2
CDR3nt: TGCAGTGTCCGGGGGCTAGCGGGAGGTGAGCAGTTCTTC
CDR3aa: CSVRGLAGGEQFF

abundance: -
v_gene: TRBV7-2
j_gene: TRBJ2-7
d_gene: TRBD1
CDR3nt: TGTGCCAGCAGCTTATATCCCTCGGAATTTCGGGACAGGATCTACGAGCAGTACTTC
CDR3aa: CASSLYPSEFRDRIYEQYF

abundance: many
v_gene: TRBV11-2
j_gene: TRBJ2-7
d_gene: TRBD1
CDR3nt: TGTGCCAGCAGCTTAGCTCTTGAGAGGCAGGGGGTATACGAGCAGTACTTC
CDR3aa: CASSLALERQGVYEQYF

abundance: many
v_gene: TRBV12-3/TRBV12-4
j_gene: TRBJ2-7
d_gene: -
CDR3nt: TGTGCCAGCAGTTTATTTACAGGGCGGTACGAGCAGTACTTC
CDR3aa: CASSLFTGRYEQYF

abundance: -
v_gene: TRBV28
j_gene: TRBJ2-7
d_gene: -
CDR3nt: TGTGCCAGCAGTATAAATCCCGAGAGAAGGAGCGAGCAGTACTTC
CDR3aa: CASSINPERRSEQYF

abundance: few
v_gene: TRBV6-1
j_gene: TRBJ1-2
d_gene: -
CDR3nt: TGTGCCAGCAGCAGACCTGGGGGGGCGGGAGGCTACACCTTC
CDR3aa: CASSRPGGAGGYTF

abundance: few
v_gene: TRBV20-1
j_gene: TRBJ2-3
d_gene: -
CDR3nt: TGCAGTGCTAGAGGTAGCAAAGGTTTCACAGATACGCAGTATTTT
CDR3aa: CSARGSKGFTDTQYF

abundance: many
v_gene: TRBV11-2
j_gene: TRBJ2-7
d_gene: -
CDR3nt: TGTGCCAGCAGCCCCGGACAGAGCTCCTACGAGCAGTACTTC
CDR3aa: CASSPGQSSYEQYF

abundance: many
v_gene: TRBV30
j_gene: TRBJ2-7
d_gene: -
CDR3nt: TGTGCCTGGAGTCAACAGGGCCACGAGCAGTACTTC
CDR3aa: CAWSQQGHEQYF

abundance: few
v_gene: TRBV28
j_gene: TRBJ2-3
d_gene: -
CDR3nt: TGTGCCAGCAGTTTTCTGGGGCAAGCGTTCGCGACAGATACGCAGTATTTT
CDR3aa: CASSFLGQAFATDTQYF